This T cell receptor (beta chain) was recorded in a study of T cell responses to AZD1222 COVID-19 vaccine. General study results and limits: Compared with day 0, the breadth and depth of the Spike-specific TCR repertoire rose significantly after two doses of AZD1222. It was only after the peak T cell response that any repertoires were sampled.

Data came from immunoSEQ multiplex PCR; TCRdb stores just in-frame clones and leaves some out. The profile shows about 92,000 clones, 90% to 95% of them singletons. Germline values: CDR1 SGHDN, CDR2 FVKESK. V lost 1 base and J 1 base, leaving 1 base between the germline ends. CDR3 length: 12 amino acids. With regard to this clone: Antigen unknown.

Sample: peripheral blood, taken on day 0 of AZD1222 vaccination. This chain uses TRBV14 with TRBJ2-5; D gene unclear. The source of this sequence is an adult in good health. This CDR3 reads CASSQAQETQYF. The CDR3 bases are TGTGCCAGCAGCCAAGCCCAAGAGACCCAGTACTTC.